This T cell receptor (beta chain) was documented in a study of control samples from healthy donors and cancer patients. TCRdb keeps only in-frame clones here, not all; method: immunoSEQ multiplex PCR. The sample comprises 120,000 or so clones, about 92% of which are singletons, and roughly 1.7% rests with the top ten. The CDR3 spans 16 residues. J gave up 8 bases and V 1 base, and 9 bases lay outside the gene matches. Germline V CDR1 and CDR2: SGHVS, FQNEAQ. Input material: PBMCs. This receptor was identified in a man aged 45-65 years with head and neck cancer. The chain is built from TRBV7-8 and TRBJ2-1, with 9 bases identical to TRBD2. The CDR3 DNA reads TGTGCCAGCAGCTTAGTTGCTAGCGGGACTTCTTATGAGCAGTTCTTC. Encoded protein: CASSLVASGTSYEQFF.